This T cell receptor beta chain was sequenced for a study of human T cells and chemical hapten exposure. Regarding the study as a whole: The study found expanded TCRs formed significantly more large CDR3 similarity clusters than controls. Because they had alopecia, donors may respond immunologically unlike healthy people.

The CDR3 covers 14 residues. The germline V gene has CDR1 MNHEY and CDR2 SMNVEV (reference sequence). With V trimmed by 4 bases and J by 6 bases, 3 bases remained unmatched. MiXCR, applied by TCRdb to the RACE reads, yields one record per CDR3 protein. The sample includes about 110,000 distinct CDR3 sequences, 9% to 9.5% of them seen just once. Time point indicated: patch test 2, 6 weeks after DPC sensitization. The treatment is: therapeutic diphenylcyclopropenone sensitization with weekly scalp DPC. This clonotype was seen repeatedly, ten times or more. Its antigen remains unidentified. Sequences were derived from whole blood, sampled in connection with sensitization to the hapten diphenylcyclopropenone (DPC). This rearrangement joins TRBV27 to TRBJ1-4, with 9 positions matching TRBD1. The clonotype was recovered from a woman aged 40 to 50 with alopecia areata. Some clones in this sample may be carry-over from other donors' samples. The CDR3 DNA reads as TGTGCCAGCAGTTCGGGACAGGGCCATGAAAAACTGTTTTTT. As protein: CASSSGQGHEKLFF.